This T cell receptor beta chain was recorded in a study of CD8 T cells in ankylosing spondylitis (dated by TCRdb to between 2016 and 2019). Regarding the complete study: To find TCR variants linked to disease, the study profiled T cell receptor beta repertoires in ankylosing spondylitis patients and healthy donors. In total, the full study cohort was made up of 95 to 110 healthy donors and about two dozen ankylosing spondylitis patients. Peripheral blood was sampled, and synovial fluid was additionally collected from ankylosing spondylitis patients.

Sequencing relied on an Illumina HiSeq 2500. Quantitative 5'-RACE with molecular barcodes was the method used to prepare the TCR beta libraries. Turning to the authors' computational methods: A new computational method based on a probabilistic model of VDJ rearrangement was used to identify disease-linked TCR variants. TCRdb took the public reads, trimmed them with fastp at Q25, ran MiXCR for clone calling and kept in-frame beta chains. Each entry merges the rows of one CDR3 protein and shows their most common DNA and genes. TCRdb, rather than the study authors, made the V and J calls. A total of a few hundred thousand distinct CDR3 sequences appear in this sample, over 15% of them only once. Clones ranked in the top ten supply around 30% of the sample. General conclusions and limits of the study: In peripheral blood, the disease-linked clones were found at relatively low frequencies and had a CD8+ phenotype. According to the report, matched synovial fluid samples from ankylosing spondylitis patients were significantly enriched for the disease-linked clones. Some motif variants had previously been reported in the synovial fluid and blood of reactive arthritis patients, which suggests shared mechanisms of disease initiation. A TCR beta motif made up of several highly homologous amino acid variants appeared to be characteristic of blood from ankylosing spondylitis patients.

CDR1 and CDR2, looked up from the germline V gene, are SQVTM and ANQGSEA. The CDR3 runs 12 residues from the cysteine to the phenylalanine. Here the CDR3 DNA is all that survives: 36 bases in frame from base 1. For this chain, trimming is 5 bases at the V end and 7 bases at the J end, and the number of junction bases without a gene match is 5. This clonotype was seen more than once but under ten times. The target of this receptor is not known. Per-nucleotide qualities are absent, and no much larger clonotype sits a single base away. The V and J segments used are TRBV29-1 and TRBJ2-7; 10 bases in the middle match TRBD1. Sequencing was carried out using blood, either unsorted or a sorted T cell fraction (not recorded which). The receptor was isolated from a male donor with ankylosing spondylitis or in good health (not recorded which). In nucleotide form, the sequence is TGCAGCGTTTGGGACAGGGGTGAAGAGCAGTACTTC. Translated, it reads CSVWDRGEEQYF.